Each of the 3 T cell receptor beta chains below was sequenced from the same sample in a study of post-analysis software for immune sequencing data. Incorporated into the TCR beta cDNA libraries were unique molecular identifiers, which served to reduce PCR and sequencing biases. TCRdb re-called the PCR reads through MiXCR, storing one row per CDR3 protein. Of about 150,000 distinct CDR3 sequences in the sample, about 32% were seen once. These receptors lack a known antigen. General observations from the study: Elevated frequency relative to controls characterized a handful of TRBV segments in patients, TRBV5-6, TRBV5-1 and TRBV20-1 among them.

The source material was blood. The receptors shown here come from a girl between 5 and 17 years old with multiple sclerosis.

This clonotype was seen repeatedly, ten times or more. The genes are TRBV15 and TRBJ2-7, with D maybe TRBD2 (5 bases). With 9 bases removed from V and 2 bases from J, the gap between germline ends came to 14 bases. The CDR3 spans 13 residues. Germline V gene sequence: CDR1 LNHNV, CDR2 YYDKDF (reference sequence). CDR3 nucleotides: TGTGCCACGTCGGCCGGGATTACCTACGAGCAGTACTTC. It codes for CATSAGITYEQYF.

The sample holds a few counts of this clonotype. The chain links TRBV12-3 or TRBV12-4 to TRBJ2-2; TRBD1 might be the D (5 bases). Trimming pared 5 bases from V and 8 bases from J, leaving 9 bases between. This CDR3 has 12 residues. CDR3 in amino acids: CASSPRGGELFF. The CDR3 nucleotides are TGTGCCAGCAGTCCAAGGGGTGGGGAGCTGTTTTTT.

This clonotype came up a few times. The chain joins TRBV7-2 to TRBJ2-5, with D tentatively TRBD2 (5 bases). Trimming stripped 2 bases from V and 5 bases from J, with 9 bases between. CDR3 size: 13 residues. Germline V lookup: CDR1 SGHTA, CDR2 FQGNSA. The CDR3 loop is CASSLIAKETQYF. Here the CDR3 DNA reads TGTGCCAGCAGCTTAATAGCGAAGGAGACCCAGTACTTC.